The clone carrying this T cell receptor beta chain was seen a few times. Antigen: not known. V was pared by 0 bases and J by 2 bases, with 11 bases between. The germline V gene has CDR1 MNHEY and CDR2 SMNVEV (reference sequence). This CDR3 region has 16 residues. This sample is part of a study of graft-versus-host responses after intestinal transplantation. TCRdb's copy holds only in-frame clones and misses some; the assay was immunoSEQ multiplex PCR. Of more than 20,000 clones listed, 89% are singletons. Study results and limitations: GvH clones occurred in recipient marrow; some first appeared in ileum or blood.

The receptor was derived from a human patient who received an intestinal transplant, so some T cells may come from the graft donor. The rearrangement uses TRBV27 and TRBJ1-5; D not certain. The sample here was PBMCs, taken 65 to 70 days after intestinal transplantation. CDR3 residues: CASSLSDLKRNQPQHF. The CDR3 DNA reads TGTGCCAGCAGTTTATCGGACCTTAAACGCAATCAGCCCCAGCATTTT.